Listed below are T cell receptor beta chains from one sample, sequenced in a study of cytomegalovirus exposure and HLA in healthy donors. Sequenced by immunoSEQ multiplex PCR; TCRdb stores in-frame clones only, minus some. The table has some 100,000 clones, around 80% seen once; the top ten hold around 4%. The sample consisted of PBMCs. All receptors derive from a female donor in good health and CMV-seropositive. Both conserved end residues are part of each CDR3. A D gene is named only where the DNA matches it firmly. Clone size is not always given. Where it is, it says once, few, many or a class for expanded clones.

DNA: TGCGCCAGCAGCCGAGATGCTGGGGCCAACGGCCTGACTTTC
CDR3: CASSRDAGANGLTF
V: TRBV5-1
D: .
size: once
length: 14
J: TRBJ2-6

DNA: TGTTCCAGCAGTCTGTCCTATGGCTACACCTTC
CDR3: CSSSLSYGYTF
V: TRBV7-9
D: .
size: few
length: 11
J: TRBJ1-2

DNA: TGTGCCAGCAGTGTCCGGGACAGGTCGAGTCAGCCCCAGCATTTT
CDR3: CASSVRDRSSQPQHF
V: TRBV6-1
D: TRBD1
size: .
length: 15
J: TRBJ1-5

DNA: TGTGCCAGCAGCTTGGGACAGGGGTACTACGAGCAGTACTTC
CDR3: CASSLGQGYYEQYF
V: TRBV14
D: TRBD1
size: .
length: 14
J: TRBJ2-7

DNA: TGTGCCTGGAGTGTGGGGGGCTACAATGAGCAGTTCTTC
CDR3: CAWSVGGYNEQFF
V: TRBV30
D: .
size: .
length: 13
J: TRBJ2-1

DNA: TGTGCCAGCAGCTTCTTCCGGACAGCAATTGAGCAGTACTTC
CDR3: CASSFFRTAIEQYF
V: TRBV5-4
D: .
size: few
length: 14
J: TRBJ2-7

DNA: TGTGCCAGCTCAGGGGGAAATAATGAAAAACTGTTTTTT
CDR3: CASSGGNNEKLFF
V: TRBV27
D: TRBD1
size: .
length: 13
J: TRBJ1-4

DNA: TGTGCCAGCAGGCCTAGAGGTCCCCCCTACGAGCAGTACTTC
CDR3: CASRPRGPPYEQYF
V: TRBV27
D: .
size: .
length: 14
J: TRBJ2-7

DNA: TGCGCCAGCAGCTTGGAGCGGGGGCTGTACCAAGAGACCCAGTACTTC
CDR3: CASSLERGLYQETQYF
V: TRBV5-1
D: TRBD2
size: .
length: 16
J: TRBJ2-5

DNA: TGTGCCAGCAGTCCTAACACAGATACGCAGTATTTT
CDR3: CASSPNTDTQYF
V: TRBV7-2
D: .
size: few
length: 12
J: TRBJ2-3

DNA: TGTTCCAGCAGAAGAGCCTTTCGGACAGGCTACACTGAAGCTTTCTTT
CDR3: CSSRRAFRTGYTEAFF
V: TRBV7-9
D: TRBD1
size: .
length: 16
J: TRBJ1-1

DNA: TGTGCCAGCAGCTGGGGGACAGGGGGCGGCTTTACCTTC
CDR3: CASSWGTGGGFTF
V: TRBV5-4
D: TRBD1
size: .
length: 13
J: TRBJ1-2

DNA: TGCGCCAGCAGCATGCCGGACTCCCTTAATGAGCAGTTCTTC
CDR3: CASSMPDSLNEQFF
V: TRBV5-1
D: .
size: .
length: 14
J: TRBJ2-1

DNA: TGCGCCAGCAGCTTGGGCGGACAGGGAGCTGAAGCTTTCTTT
CDR3: CASSLGGQGAEAFF
V: TRBV5-1
D: TRBD1
size: .
length: 14
J: TRBJ1-1

DNA: TGTGCCAGCAGTTTAAGTGGGACAGAGAACACTGAAGCTTTCTTT
CDR3: CASSLSGTENTEAFF
V: TRBV28
D: TRBD1
size: .
length: 15
J: TRBJ1-1

DNA: TGTGCCAGCAGCCCCGGACTAGCACCTTCGAACACCGGGGAGCTGTTTTTT
CDR3: CASSPGLAPSNTGELFF
V: TRBV9
D: TRBD2
size: .
length: 17
J: TRBJ2-2

DNA: TGCGCCAGCAGGGGGGGACAGGGTAATTCACCCCTCCACTTT
CDR3: CASRGGQGNSPLHF
V: TRBV23-1
D: TRBD1
size: .
length: 14
J: TRBJ1-6

DNA: TGTGCCTGGAGTCTTTCCGCGACAGGCTATAGCAATCAGCCCCAGCATTTT
CDR3: CAWSLSATGYSNQPQHF
V: TRBV30
D: .
size: .
length: 17
J: TRBJ1-5

DNA: TGTGCCAGCAGCTTATCAATCACGGCCTACGAGCAGTACTTC
CDR3: CASSLSITAYEQYF
V: TRBV7-9
D: .
size: .
length: 14
J: TRBJ2-7

DNA: TGTGCCAGTTCCCCCCTGGGCGGAGGGTCCTATAATTCACCCCTCCACTTT
CDR3: CASSPLGGGSYNSPLHF
V: TRBV19
D: .
size: .
length: 17
J: TRBJ1-6

DNA: TGTGCCAGCAGCTTAGATCGGGGGGGACTAGCGGGATACACGCAGTATTTT
CDR3: CASSLDRGGLAGYTQYF
V: TRBV11-2
D: TRBD2
size: .
length: 17
J: TRBJ2-3

DNA: TGCGCCAGCAGCCTCGACAGGGCGGTCGGGGAGCTGTTTTTT
CDR3: CASSLDRAVGELFF
V: TRBV4-3
D: TRBD1
size: .
length: 14
J: TRBJ2-2